This is a list of T cell receptor beta chains from one sample in a study of shared clonotypes between healthy human individuals. Method: immunoSEQ multiplex PCR; TCRdb's copy keeps in-frame clones and lacks some. This table has about 1.1 million clones, approximately 78% appearing once. The specimen sequenced was memory CD4+ T cells from PBMCs. The receptors stem from a man between 18 and 35 years old in good health. Some clones in this sample may be carry-over from other donors' samples. CDR3s include the opening cysteine and the closing phenylalanine or tryptophan. The order of the fields is J gene, D gene, V gene, clone size, CDR3 DNA, CDR3 protein. D genes are given only for firm matches. Only part of the rows carry a size: once, few, many, or a class if the clone is expanded.

TRBJ2-7 | . | TRBV2 | . | TGTGCCAGCAGTTACAGAGACGAGCAGTACTTC | CASSYRDEQYF
TRBJ2-5 | . | TRBV19 | . | TGTGCCAGTAGTATAGAGGGGGGGACCCAGTACTTC | CASSIEGGTQYF
TRBJ2-1 | . | TRBV28 | . | TGTGCCAGCAGTGAAATATTAGATGAGCAGTTCTTC | CASSEILDEQFF
TRBJ2-7 | TRBD2 | TRBV29-1 | . | TGCAGCGTCTCACACGGGAGGCGGTCCTACGAGCAGTACTTC | CSVSHGRRSYEQYF
TRBJ1-1 | TRBD1 | TRBV18 | . | TGTGCCAGCCCCAGGGGGCAAGACACTGAAGCTTTCTTT | CASPRGQDTEAFF
TRBJ2-3 | . | TRBV11-3 | . | TGTGCCAGCAGCCCTGGTTCTGGGCCAACGACAGATACGCAGTATTTT | CASSPGSGPTTDTQYF
TRBJ2-7 | TRBD1 | TRBV7-7 | many | TGTGCCAGCAGCTCAGACAGGGTTCCGTACGAGCAGTACTTC | CASSSDRVPYEQYF
TRBJ2-2 | . | TRBV11-3 | . | TGTGCCAGCAGCTCAGCAGGGGCGAGCACCGGGGAGCTGTTTTTT | CASSSAGASTGELFF
TRBJ2-2 | TRBD2 | TRBV5-1 | . | TGCGCCAGCAGCTCGGGACTAGCGGGAGTAACGAACACCGGGGAGCTGTTTTTT | CASSSGLAGVTNTGELFF
TRBJ2-7 | TRBD1 | TRBV2 | . | TGTGCCAGCAGAAGACAGGGTTCCCACGAGCAGTACTTC | CASRRQGSHEQYF
TRBJ1-1 | . | TRBV12-5 | . | TGTGCTAGTGGTCTTACAGAGAACACTGAAGCTTTCTTT | CASGLTENTEAFF
TRBJ2-7 | . | TRBV10-3 | . | TGTGCCATCAGTGAGTTGGCCTACGAGCAGTACTTC | CAISELAYEQYF
TRBJ2-2 | . | TRBV19 | . | TGTGCCAGTAGTATATTGACCGGGCGGGGGAACACCGGGGAGCTGTTTTTT | CASSILTGRGNTGELFF
TRBJ1-2 | . | TRBV18 | . | TGTGCCAGCTCACCAGGGATCCAAAACTATGGCTACACCTTC | CASSPGIQNYGYTF
TRBJ1-5 | TRBD1 | TRBV2 | many | TGTGCCAGCAGTTTGGGACAGGATTATCAGCCCCAGCATTTT | CASSLGQDYQPQHF
TRBJ2-7 | TRBD1 | TRBV5-4 | . | TGTGCCAGCAGCTTGAGGGACAGGGGGTCGGGCGAGCAGTACTTC | CASSLRDRGSGEQYF
TRBJ2-2 | . | TRBV6-6 | . | TGTGCCAGCAGTTACCCCCCAGGGGCGAACACCGGGGAGCTGTTTTTT | CASSYPPGANTGELFF
TRBJ2-2 | TRBD2 | TRBV27 | . | TGTGCCAGTAGTTTGGTCGGGCTCGGGAGGGGTACCGGGGAGCTGTTTTTT | CASSLVGLGRGTGELFF
TRBJ1-5 | TRBD1 | TRBV2 | . | TGTGCCAGCAGTCTCGACAGGGGAGGCAATCAGCCCCAGCATTTT | CASSLDRGGNQPQHF
TRBJ2-1 | . | TRBV5-4 | . | TGTGCCAGCAGCTTGAAGACGTCCCTTCTCAATGAGCAGTTCTTC | CASSLKTSLLNEQFF
TRBJ1-5 | . | TRBV7-2 | . | TGTGCCAGCAGCTTAGAAGGGGTATCCAATCAGCCCCAGCATTTT | CASSLEGVSNQPQHF
TRBJ2-5 | TRBD1 | TRBV7-3 | . | TGTGCCAGCAGACACACCCAGACAGGGGGCGCCCCCCTGTACTTC | CASRHTQTGGAPLYF
TRBJ2-3 | . | TRBV20-1 | once | TGCAGTGCTAGTCTGGGGGATACGCAGTATTTT | CSASLGDTQYF
TRBJ2-3 | . | TRBV29-1 | . | TGCAGCGTTGAAGGGGGAGGAGGCACAGATACGCAGTATTTT | CSVEGGGGTDTQYF
TRBJ2-1 | TRBD2 | TRBV29-1 | . | TGCAGTGCTACTGGCGGGAGCTCCTACAATGAGCAGTTCTTC | CSATGGSSYNEQFF
TRBJ2-7 | TRBD2 | TRBV5-4 | . | TGTGCCAGCAGCGAGGGACTAGCCTACGAGCAGTACTTC | CASSEGLAYEQYF
TRBJ2-1 | . | TRBV30 | . | TGTGCCTCCTCAGCCTACAATGAGCAGTTCTTC | CASSAYNEQFF
TRBJ1-1 | TRBD1 | TRBV5-1 | many | TGCGCCAGCAGCTGGAGGGGACAGGAAGCTTTCTTT | CASSWRGQEAFF
TRBJ2-2 | . | TRBV7-3 | . | TGTGCCAGCAGCCCACAACAGAACACCGGGGAGCTGTTTTTT | CASSPQQNTGELFF
TRBJ2-7 | . | TRBV28 | . | TGTGCCAGCAGTTCGACAGGAGCCTACGAGCAGTACTTC | CASSSTGAYEQYF
TRBJ1-5 | . | TRBV6-5 | few | TGTGCCAGCCAGAGGGCTGTCGGTAGCAATCAGCCCCAGCATTTT | CASQRAVGSNQPQHF
TRBJ1-2 | . | TRBV21-1 | many | TGTGCCAGCTGGGAGGACAGGGGCGACTATGGCTACACCTTC | CASWEDRGDYGYTF
TRBJ2-7 | . | TRBV7-2 | . | TGTGCCAGCAGACCTGACGGAACCTACGAGCAGTACTTC | CASRPDGTYEQYF
TRBJ2-2 | . | TRBV5-6 | . | TGTGCCAGCAGCTTTGCTCGTCGCGGGGAGCTGTTTTTT | CASSFARRGELFF
TRBJ2-1 | . | TRBV28 | . | TGTGCCAGCAGAAACGCAGGGGGGAGCTCCTACAATGAGCAGTTCTTC | CASRNAGGSSYNEQFF
TRBJ2-5 | . | TRBV9 | . | TGTGCCAGCAGCGCCGGGCCGCTGGAGACCCAGTACTTC | CASSAGPLETQYF